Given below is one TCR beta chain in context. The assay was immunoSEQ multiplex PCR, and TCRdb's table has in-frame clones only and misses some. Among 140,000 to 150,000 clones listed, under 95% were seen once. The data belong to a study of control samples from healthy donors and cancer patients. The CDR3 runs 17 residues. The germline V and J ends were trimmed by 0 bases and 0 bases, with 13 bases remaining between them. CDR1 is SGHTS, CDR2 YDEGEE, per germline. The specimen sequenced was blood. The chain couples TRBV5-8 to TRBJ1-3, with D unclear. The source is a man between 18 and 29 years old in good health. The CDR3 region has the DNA TGTGCCAGCAGCTTGGAGGGTCTAAGGAGCTCTGGAAACACCATATATTTT. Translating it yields CASSLEGLRSSGNTIYF.